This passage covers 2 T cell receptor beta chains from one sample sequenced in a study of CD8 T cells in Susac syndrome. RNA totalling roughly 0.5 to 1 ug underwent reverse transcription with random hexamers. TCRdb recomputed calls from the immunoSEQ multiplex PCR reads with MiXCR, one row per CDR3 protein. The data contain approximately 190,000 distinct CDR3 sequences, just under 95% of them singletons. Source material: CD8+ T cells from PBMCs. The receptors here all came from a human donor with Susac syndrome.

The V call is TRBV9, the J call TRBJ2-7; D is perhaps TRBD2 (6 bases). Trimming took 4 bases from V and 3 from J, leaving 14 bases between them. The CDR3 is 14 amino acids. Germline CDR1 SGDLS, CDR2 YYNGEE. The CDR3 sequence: CASSPAGSSYEQYF. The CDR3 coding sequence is TGTGCCAGCAGCCCCGCGGGGAGCAGCTACGAGCAGTACTTC. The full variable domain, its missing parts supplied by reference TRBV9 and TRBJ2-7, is DSGVTQTPKHLITATGQRVTLRCSPRSGDLSVYWYQQSLDQGLQFLIQYYNGEERAKGNILERFSAQQFPDLHSELNLSSLELGDSALYFCASSPAGSSYEQYFGPGTRLTVT.

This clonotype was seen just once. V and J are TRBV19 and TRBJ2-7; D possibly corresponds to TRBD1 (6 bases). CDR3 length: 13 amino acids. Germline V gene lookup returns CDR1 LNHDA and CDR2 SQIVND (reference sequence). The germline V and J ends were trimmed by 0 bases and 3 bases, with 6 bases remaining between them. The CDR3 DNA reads TGTGCCAGTAGTATAGAACAGGGCTACGAGCAGTACTTC. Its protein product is CASSIEQGYEQYF.